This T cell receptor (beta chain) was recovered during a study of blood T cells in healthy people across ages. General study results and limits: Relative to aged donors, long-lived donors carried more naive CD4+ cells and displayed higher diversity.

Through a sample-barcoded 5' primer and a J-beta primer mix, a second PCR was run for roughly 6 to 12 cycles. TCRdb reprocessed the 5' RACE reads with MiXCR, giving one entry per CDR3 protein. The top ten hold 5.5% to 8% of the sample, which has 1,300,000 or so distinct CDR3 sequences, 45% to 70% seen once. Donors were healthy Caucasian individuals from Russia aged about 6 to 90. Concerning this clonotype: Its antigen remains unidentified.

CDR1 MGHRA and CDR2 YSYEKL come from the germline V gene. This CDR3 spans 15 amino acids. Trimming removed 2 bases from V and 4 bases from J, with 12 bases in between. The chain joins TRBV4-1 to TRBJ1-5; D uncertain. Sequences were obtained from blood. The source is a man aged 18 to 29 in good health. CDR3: CASSQTNSANQPQHF. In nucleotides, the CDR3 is TGCGCCAGCAGCCAAACGAACAGCGCGAATCAGCCCCAGCATTTT.